A selection of T cell receptor beta chains follows, all from one sample in a study of cytomegalovirus exposure and HLA in healthy donors. Using immunoSEQ multiplex PCR, the repertoire was profiled, and TCRdb retains in-frame clones only, with some absent. The sample yields approximately 120,000 clones, over 65% seen once. Specimen: PBMCs. Source of these receptors: a man aged 40-50 years in good health and CMV-seropositive. The CDR3 runs from the conserved cysteine through the conserved F or W. Each record gives: CDR3 length, D gene, J gene, clone size, V gene, CDR3 DNA, CDR3 protein. A D gene is named only where the DNA matches it firmly. Rows give clone size only sometimes, using once, few, many, or a class for an expanded clone.

14 | - | TRBJ1-1 | - | TRBV29-1 | TGCAGCGTTGAAGAAGGGGTAACGAACACTGAAGCTTTCTTT | CSVEEGVTNTEAFF
14 | TRBD1 | TRBJ1-2 | few | TRBV10-3 | TGTGCCATCAGGGGACAGTCCTACCCCTATGGCTACACCTTC | CAIRGQSYPYGYTF
19 | TRBD1 | TRBJ1-6 | - | TRBV2 | TGTGCCACCCTACGTCCGGGACAGGGTGTTAGCTCCTATAATTCACCCCTCCACTTT | CATLRPGQGVSSYNSPLHF
13 | - | TRBJ2-5 | - | TRBV5-4 | TGTGCCAGCAGCTTAGAAGGGAGAGAGACCCAGTACTTC | CASSLEGRETQYF
15 | - | TRBJ1-1 | - | TRBV6-1 | TGTGCCAGCAGTGAATATGGGGAAGGGGCCACTGAAGCTTTCTTT | CASSEYGEGATEAFF
14 | TRBD1 | TRBJ2-1 | - | TRBV27 | TGTGCCAGCAGCCCGAGGACAGGGTACAATGAGCAGTTCTTC | CASSPRTGYNEQFF
13 | - | TRBJ1-3 | once | TRBV6-6 | TGTGCCAGCAGCCCAGGGGAGGGAAACACCATATATTTT | CASSPGEGNTIYF
13 | - | TRBJ1-1 | - | TRBV6-6 | TGTGCCAGCACCGGACAGTTGAACACTGAAGCTTTCTTT | CASTGQLNTEAFF
16 | TRBD1 | TRBJ1-5 | - | TRBV19 | TGTGCCAGTAGTATTCGGACAGGGGGCGCGTTTCAGCCCCAGCATTTT | CASSIRTGGAFQPQHF
11 | - | TRBJ2-7 | - | TRBV28 | TGTGCCAGCAGGAACAACTACGAGCAGTACTTC | CASRNNYEQYF
15 | TRBD2 | TRBJ2-1 | - | TRBV5-5 | TGTGCCAGCAGCTTGGAAGCGGGGTCCTACAATGAGCAGTTCTTC | CASSLEAGSYNEQFF
17 | TRBD2 | TRBJ2-5 | - | TRBV9 | TGTGCCAGCAGCGTAGCGATATCGGGGGGGGGAGAAGAGACCCAGTACTTC | CASSVAISGGGEETQYF
15 | TRBD1 | TRBJ2-1 | few | TRBV6-6 | TGTGCCAGCGCGATCGGACAGGGGGTTCAGGATGAGCAGTTCTTC | CASAIGQGVQDEQFF
14 | - | TRBJ1-1 | - | TRBV28 | TGTGCCAGCAGCACTAATCGGCGGAACACTGAAGCTTTCTTT | CASSTNRRNTEAFF